This entry lists 9 T cell receptor beta chains sequenced from one sample in a study of shared clonotypes between healthy human individuals. Produced via immunoSEQ multiplex PCR; TCRdb's table is partial and in-frame only. The sample lists roughly 2 million clones; 95% were seen once. Sequenced material: naive CD4+ T cells sorted from blood. The sample's subset: CD45RA+ positively selected. Every receptor here comes from a man between 18 and 29 years old in good health.

The chain is built from TRBV7-2 and TRBJ2-7, with 11 bases lining up with TRBD2. J gave up 5 bases and V 0 bases, and 12 bases lay outside the gene matches. CDR1 and CDR2 (germline): SGHTA, FQGNSA. The CDR3 has 18 amino acids. The CDR3 DNA is TGTGCCAGCAGCTTAGCGCTGGCTAGCGGGAGGCAGACCCACGAGCAGTACTTC. Translating it yields CASSLALASGRQTHEQYF.

This clone was seen only once. This chain uses TRBV2 with TRBJ1-4; TRBD1 matches at 7 bases. Trimming cost V 2 bases and J 5 bases; bases outside gene matches: 8. CDR3 length: 16 residues. Per germline, CDR1 SNHLY and CDR2 FYNNEI. The CDR3 loop reads CASSERGGGQNEKLFF. The CDR3 bases are TGTGCCAGCAGTGAAAGAGGGGGCGGCCAGAATGAAAAACTGTTTTTT.

The rearrangement links TRBV30 to TRBJ2-7, with 10 bases matching TRBD2. The CDR3 has 17 residues. The V segment lost 0 bases and the J segment 3 bases; nucleotides outside the gene matches: 11. Germline CDR1 reads GTSNPN; CDR2 reads SVGIG (reference sequence). The CDR3 DNA sequence: TGTGCCTGGAGTGTACCCAGCGGGAGGGCCAATAACTACGAGCAGTACTTC. Protein product: CAWSVPSGRANNYEQYF.

This clone was seen more than once but under ten times. The identical CDR3 is also encoded by other nucleotide sequences in the sample. V is TRBV5-1 and J is TRBJ2-5, with D possibly matching TRBD2 (5 bases). Trimming cost V 3 bases and J 1 base, with 7 bases left between them. From germline, CDR1 is SGHRS and CDR2 YFSETQ. The CDR3 runs 13 residues. CDR3 sequence (DNA): TGCGCCAGCAGCTCCGGGGTCCAAGAGACCCAGTACTTC. Residues: CASSSGVQETQYF.

This sequence joins TRBV5-5 and TRBJ1-2; D not resolved. This CDR3 spans 13 amino acids. Per germline, CDR1 SGHKS and CDR2 YYEKEE (reference sequence). V was pared by 2 bases and J by 3 bases, with 8 bases between. Written as DNA, the CDR3 is TGTGCCAGCAGCTTCAGGCAGGACTATGGCTACACCTTC. Its protein is CASSFRQDYGYTF.

This clone was seen only a few times. The chain links TRBV6-1 to TRBJ2-3; D perhaps matches TRBD2 (6 bases). The ends were cut back, 4 bases at V and 1 base at J, with 12 bases in the middle. Germline V gene data show CDR1 as MNHNS and CDR2 as SASEGT. The length of the CDR3 is 15 residues. CDR3 nucleotides: TGTGCCAGCAGTGGCGCGGGGCTGGGCACAGATACGCAGTATTTT. Protein: CASSGAGLGTDTQYF.

This clone was seen a handful of times. The V and J genes are TRBV7-9 and TRBJ1-4; a weak D match, TRBD1 (5 bases). The ends were cut back, 8 bases at V and 5 bases at J, with 18 bases in the middle. The CDR3 has 15 amino acids. Germline V gives CDR1 SEHNR, CDR2 FQNEAQ (reference sequence). The CDR3 DNA is TGTGCCAGCCGAGCCCCCGGGACGAAGAATGAAAAACTGTTTTTT. Protein product: CASRAPGTKNEKLFF. Together with reference TRBV7-9 and TRBJ1-4, the CDR3 gives the full variable domain: DTGVSQNPRHKITKRGQNVTFRCDPISEHNRLYWYRQTLGQGPEFLTYFQNEAQLEKSRLLSDRFSAERPKGSFSTLEIQRTEQGDSAMYLCASRAPGTKNEKLFFGSGTQLSVL.

The chain carries TRBV5-4 and TRBJ2-7; the match to TRBD1 covers 7 bases. The germline gives CDR1 SGHNT, CDR2 YYREEE (reference sequence). V lost 4 bases to trimming and J lost 0 bases; unmatched junction nucleotides: 4. This CDR3 is 14 amino acids long. Here the CDR3 DNA reads TGTGCCAGCAGCATTAGGGACAGCTCCTACGAGCAGTACTTC. Its protein product is CASSIRDSSYEQYF.

This chain joins TRBV6-5 and TRBJ2-1; D unclear. The CDR3 is made up of 15 amino acids. Germline loops: CDR1 MNHEY, CDR2 SVGAGI. V lost 6 bases and J lost 6, with 18 bases in between. The CDR3: CASSFYPWGGNEQFF. The CDR3 coding sequence is TGTGCCAGCAGCTTTTACCCTTGGGGTGGCAATGAGCAGTTCTTC.